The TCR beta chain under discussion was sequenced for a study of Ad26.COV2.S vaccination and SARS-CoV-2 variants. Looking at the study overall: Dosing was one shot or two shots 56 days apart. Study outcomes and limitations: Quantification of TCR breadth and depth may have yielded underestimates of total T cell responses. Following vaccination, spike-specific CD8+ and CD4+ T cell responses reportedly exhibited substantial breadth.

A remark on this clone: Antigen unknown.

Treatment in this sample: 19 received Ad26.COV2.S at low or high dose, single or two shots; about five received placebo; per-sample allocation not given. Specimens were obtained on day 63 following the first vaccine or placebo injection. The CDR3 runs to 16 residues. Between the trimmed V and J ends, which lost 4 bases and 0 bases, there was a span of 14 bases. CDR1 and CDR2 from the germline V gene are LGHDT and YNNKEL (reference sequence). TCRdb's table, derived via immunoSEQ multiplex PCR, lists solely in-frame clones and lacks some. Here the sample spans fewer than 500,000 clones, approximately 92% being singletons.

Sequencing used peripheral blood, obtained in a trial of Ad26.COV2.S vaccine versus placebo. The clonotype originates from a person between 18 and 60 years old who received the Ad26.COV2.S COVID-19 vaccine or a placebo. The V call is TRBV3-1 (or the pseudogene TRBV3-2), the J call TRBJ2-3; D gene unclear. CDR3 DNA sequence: TGTGCCAGCAGCCCGCTATGGGCTACAAGCACAGATACGCAGTATTTT. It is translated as CASSPLWATSTDTQYF.